This T cell receptor beta chain is from a study of blood T cell repertoires in COVID-19. Only in-frame clones appear in the TCRdb table, and some are missing; sequencing was by immunoSEQ multiplex PCR. The data show fewer than 200,000 clones, 92% seen once. The trim removed 1 base at V and 9 bases at J, leaving 9 bases unmatched. The CDR3 runs to 16 residues. Germline CDR1 and CDR2: LGHNA and YSLEER. Sequenced input: peripheral blood. This rearrangement joins TRBV4-3 to TRBJ2-1; 10 bases are shared with TRBD2. The receptor's source is a man aged 25-40 years with COVID-19, enrolled during active disease. CDR3 sequence reads: CASSQGKGSGRGEQFF. Written as DNA, the CDR3 is TGCGCCAGCAGCCAAGGAAAGGGCAGCGGGAGGGGTGAGCAGTTCTTC.